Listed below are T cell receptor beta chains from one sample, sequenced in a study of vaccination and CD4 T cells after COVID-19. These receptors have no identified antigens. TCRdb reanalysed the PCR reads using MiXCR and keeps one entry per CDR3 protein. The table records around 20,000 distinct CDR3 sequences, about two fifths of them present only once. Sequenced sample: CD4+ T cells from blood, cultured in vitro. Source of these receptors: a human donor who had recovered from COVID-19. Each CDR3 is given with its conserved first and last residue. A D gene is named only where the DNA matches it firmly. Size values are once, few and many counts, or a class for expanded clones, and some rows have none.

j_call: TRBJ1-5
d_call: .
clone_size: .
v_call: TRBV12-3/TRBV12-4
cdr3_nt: TGTGCCAGCAGTCGGAAGGGGCATCGGCAGCCCCAGCATTTT
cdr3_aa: CASSRKGHRQPQHF

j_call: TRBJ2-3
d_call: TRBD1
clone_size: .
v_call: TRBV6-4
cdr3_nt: TGTGCCAGCAGTGACTCGAGGGACAGGGGTTGCACAGATACGCAGTATTTT
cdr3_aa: CASSDSRDRGCTDTQYF

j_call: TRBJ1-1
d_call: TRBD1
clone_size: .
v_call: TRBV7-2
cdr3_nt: TGTGCCAGCAGCTTTAGACAGGGGACTGAAGCTTTCTTT
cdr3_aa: CASSFRQGTEAFF

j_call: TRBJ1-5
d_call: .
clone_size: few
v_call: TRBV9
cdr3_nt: TGTGCCAGCAGCGTAGGTACGGGAAATCAGCCCCAGCATTTT
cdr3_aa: CASSVGTGNQPQHF

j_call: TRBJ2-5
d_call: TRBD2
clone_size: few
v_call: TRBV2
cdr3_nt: TGTGCCAGCACCAAGGGACTAGCGGGGGGCCTTGCTAAGACCCAGTACTTC
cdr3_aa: CASTKGLAGGLAKTQYF

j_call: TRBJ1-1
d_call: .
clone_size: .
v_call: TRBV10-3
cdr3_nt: TGTGCCATCAGTGATTTCAACGTTGGCACTGAAGCTTTCTTT
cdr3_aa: CAISDFNVGTEAFF

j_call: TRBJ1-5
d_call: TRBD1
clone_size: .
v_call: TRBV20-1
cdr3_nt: TGCAGTGCTAGGAGGGGACAGGGGGCGTTATCTGGTCAGCCCCAGCATTTT
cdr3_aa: CSARRGQGALSGQPQHF

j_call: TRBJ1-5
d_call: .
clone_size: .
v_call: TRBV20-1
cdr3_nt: TGCAGTGCTTGGGGACGGAATAGCAATCAGCCCCAGCATTTT
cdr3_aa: CSAWGRNSNQPQHF

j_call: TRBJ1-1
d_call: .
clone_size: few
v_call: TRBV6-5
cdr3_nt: TGTGCCAGCAGTTTGGACAGCCCGGGGGCCACTGAAGCTTTCTTT
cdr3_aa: CASSLDSPGATEAFF

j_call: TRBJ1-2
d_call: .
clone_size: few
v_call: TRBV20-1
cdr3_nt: TGCAGTGCTAGTACAGGAGACTATGGCTACACCTTC
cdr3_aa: CSASTGDYGYTF

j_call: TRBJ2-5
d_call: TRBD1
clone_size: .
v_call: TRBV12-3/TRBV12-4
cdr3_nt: TGTGCCAGCAGTTTATTCCGCCAGGGGCGCAGGGGGAAAGAGACCCAGTACTTC
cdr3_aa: CASSLFRQGRRGKETQYF

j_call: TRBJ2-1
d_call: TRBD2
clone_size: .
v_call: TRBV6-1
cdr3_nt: TGTGCCAGCAGGAAGACTAGCGGGGGGGCCAAGCATGAGCAGTTCTTC
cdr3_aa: CASRKTSGGAKHEQFF

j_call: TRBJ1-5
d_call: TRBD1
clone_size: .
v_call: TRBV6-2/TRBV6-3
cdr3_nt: TGTGCCAGCAGTTACTCAGGGGGCCCCAATCAGCCCCAGCATTTT
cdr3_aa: CASSYSGGPNQPQHF

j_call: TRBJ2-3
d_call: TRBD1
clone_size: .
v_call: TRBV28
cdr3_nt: TGTGCCAGCAGTCGACAGGGCGGCACAGATACGCAGTATTTT
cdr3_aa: CASSRQGGTDTQYF

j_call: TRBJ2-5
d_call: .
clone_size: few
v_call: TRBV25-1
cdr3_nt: TGTGCCAGCAGTGAATTCATTCGGGGTGGTGTTGAGACCCAGTACTTC
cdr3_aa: CASSEFIRGGVETQYF

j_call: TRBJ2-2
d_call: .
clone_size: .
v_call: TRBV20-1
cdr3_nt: TGCAGTGCTAGTAGGGCGGATACGAACACCGGGGAGCTGTTTTTT
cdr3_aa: CSASRADTNTGELFF

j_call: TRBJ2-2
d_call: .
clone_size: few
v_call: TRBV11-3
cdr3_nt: TGTGCCAGCAGTCCACAGGGTGGGGACACCGGGGAGCTGTTTTTT
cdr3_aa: CASSPQGGDTGELFF

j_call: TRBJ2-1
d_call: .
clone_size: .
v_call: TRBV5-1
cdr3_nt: TGCGCCAGCAGCGCAGGTTCTCTGGGACGGTACAATGAGCAGTTCTTC
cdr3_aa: CASSAGSLGRYNEQFF

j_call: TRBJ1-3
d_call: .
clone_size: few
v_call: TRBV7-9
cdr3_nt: TGTGCCAGCAGCTTAGTAAACACCATATATTTT
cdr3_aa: CASSLVNTIYF

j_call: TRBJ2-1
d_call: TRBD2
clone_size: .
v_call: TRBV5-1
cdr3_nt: TGCGCCAGCAGCTTACGGGGGGGCTCCTACAATGAGCAGTTCTTC
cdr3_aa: CASSLRGGSYNEQFF

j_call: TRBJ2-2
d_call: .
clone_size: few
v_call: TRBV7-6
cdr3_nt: TGTGCCAGCAGCTTTAGGGGGACCGGGGAGCTGTTTTTT
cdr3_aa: CASSFRGTGELFF

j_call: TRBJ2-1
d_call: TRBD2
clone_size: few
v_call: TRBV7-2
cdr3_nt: TGTGCCAGCAGCTTAGTAGGAAATAGCGGGATAAATGAGCAGTTCTTC
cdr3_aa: CASSLVGNSGINEQFF

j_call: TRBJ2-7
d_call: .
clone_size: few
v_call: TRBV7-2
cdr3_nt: TGTGCCAGCACCCAGACACAGGACTACGAGCAGTACTTC
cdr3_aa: CASTQTQDYEQYF